This T cell receptor (beta chain) was sequenced in a study of shared clonotypes between healthy human individuals. The assay was carried out at the deep level. Over several immunoSEQ plates, each subset's genomic DNA was distributed in even portions. Sequenced by immunoSEQ multiplex PCR; TCRdb stores in-frame clones only, minus some. Here the sample spans about 120,000 clones, 55% to 70% being singletons. The CDR3 has 15 residues. Per the germline V gene, CDR1 is SGHRS and CDR2 is YFSETQ. Trimming cost V 4 bases and J 5 bases; bases outside gene matches: 2. The receptor was derived from a woman in her twenties or thirties in good health. Sequencing was performed on memory CD8+ T cells sorted from blood. The subset here: CD45RO+ cells pooled with CCR7-negative TemRA cells. V is TRBV5-1 and J is TRBJ2-2, with 13 bases lining up with TRBD2. The CDR3 here is CASSGLAGETGELFF. The CDR3 DNA reads as TGCGCCAGCAGCGGACTAGCGGGAGAAACCGGGGAGCTGTTTTTT.